The 2 T cell receptor beta chains below come from one sample, sequenced in a study of shared clonotypes between healthy human individuals (dated by TCRdb to about 2020). Receptor amplification or capture employed the immunoSEQ multiplex PCR assay. TCRdb obtained this table from immuneACCESS and retained in-frame rearrangements with V and J assigned. These tables miss some clones; where compared with another copy, unresolved V genes account for less than half of the shortfall, and the remainder is unexplained. The sample table records over 1.4 million clones; around 97% of these occur just once. Together, the top ten hold roughly 1.2% of the sample. The sample was naive CD4+ T cells sorted from blood. In the paper's terms, the cell subset or site label means: CD45RA+ positively selected. These receptors were taken from a man aged 30 to 39 in good health.

As DNA, the CDR3 is TGTGCCAGCAGGGTCTACAGGGAAGGGGAGCAGTTCTTC. Its protein product is CASRVYREGEQFF. V is TRBV2 and J is TRBJ2-1; possible D gene TRBD1, 6 bases. Germline assignment: CDR1 SNHLY and CDR2 FYNNEI. The CDR3 totals 13 residues. Trimming left V 6 bases short and J 10 bases short, with 16 bases between.

This chain uses TRBV7-9 with TRBJ2-3; 15 bases are a match to TRBD2. Germline-derived CDR1 and CDR2 are SEHNR and FQNEAQ (reference sequence). After removal of 5 bases from V and 1 base from J, the junction contained 10 bases not matched to a gene. The CDR3 contains 19 residues. The CDR3: CASSHGLAGGRLGTDTQYF. The CDR3 region has the DNA TGTGCCAGCAGCCACGGACTAGCGGGAGGGAGGTTGGGCACAGATACGCAGTATTTT.